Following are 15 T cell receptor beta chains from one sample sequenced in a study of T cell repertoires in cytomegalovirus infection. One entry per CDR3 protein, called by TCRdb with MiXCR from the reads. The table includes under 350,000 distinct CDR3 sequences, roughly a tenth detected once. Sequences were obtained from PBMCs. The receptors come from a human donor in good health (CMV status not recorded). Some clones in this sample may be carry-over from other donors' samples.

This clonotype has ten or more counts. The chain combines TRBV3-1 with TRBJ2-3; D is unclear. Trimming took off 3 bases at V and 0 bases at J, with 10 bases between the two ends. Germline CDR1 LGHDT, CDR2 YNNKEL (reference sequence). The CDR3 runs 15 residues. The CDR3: CASSQGYSSTDTQYF. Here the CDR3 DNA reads TGTGCCAGCAGCCAGGGATATTCTAGCACAGATACGCAGTATTTT.

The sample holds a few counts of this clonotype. In nucleotides, the CDR3 is TGTGCCAGCAGCTTTGGACAGCTTATGGGCTACACCTTC. Translated: CASSFGQLMGYTF. This chain uses TRBV28 with TRBJ1-2, with D perhaps matching TRBD1 (6 bases). With 6 bases removed from V and 8 bases from J, the gap between germline ends came to 16 bases. The germline gives CDR1 MDHEN, CDR2 SYDVKM. The CDR3 runs to 13 residues.

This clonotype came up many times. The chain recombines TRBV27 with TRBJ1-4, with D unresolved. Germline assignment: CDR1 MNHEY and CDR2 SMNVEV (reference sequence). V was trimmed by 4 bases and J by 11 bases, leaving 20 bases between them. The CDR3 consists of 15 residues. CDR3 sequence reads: CASSSRAGSAGKLFF. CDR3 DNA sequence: TGTGCCAGCAGTTCAAGGGCCGGGTCCGCGGGGAAACTGTTTTTT.

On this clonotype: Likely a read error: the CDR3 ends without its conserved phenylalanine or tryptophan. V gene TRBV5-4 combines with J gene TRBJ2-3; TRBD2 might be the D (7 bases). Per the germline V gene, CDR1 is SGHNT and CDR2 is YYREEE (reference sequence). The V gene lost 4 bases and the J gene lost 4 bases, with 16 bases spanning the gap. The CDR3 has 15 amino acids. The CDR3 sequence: CASSREGGPSDTQYY. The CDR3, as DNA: TGTGCCAGCAGCCGTGAGGGGGGGCCCTCAGATACGCAGTATTAT.

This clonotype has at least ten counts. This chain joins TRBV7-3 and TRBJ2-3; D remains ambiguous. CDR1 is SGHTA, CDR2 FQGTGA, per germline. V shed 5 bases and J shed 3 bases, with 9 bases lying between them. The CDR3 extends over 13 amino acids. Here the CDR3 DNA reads TGTGCCAGCAGCGCAATGGTAACAGATACGCAGTATTTT. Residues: CASSAMVTDTQYF. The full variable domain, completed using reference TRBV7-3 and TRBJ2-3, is GAGVSQTPSNKVTEKGKYVELRCDPISGHTALYWYRQSLGQGPEFLIYFQGTGAADDSGLPNDRFFAVRPEGSVSTLKIQRTERGDSAVYLCASSAMVTDTQYFGPGTRLTVL.

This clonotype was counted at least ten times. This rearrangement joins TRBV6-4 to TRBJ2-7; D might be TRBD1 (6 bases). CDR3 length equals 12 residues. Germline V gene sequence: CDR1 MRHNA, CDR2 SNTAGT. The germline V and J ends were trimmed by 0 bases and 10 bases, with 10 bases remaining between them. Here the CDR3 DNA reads TGTGCCAGCAGTGACTCAGGGGGAGCACAGTACTTC. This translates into CASSDSGGAQYF.

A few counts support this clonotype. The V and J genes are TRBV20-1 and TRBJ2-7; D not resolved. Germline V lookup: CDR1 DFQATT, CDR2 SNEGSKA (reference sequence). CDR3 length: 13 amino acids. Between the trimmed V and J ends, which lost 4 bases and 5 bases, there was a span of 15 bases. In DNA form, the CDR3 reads TGCAGTGCTACCCGACACATCTCTAACGAGCAGTACTTC. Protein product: CSATRHISNEQYF.

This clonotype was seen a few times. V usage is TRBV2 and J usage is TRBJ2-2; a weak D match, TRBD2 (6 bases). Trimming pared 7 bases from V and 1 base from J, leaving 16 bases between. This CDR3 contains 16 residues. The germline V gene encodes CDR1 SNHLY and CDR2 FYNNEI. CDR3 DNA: TGTGCCAGCACCCCCCAAGGGCGGGGGAACACCGGGGAGCTGTTTTTT. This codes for CASTPQGRGNTGELFF.

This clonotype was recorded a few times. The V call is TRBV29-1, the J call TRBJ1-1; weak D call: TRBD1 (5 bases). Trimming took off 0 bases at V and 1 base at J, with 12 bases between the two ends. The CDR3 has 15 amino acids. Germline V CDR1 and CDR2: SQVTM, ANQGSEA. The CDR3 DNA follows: TGCAGCGTTGAAGAACGGGGCGGGGCGAACACTGAAGCTTTCTTT. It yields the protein CSVEERGGANTEAFF.

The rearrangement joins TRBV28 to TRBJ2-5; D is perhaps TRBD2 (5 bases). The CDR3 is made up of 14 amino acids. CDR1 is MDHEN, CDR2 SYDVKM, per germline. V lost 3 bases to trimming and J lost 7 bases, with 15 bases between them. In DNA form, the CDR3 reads TGTGCCAGCAGTTTGGCTAGCCCAACCGGGACCCAGTACTTC. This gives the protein CASSLASPTGTQYF.

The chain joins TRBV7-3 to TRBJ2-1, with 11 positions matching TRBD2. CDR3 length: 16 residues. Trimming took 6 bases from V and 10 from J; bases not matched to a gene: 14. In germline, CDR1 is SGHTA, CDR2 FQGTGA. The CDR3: CASSRDPSGGPGEQFF. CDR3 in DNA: TGTGCCAGCAGTAGGGACCCTAGCGGGGGGCCAGGAGAGCAGTTCTTC.

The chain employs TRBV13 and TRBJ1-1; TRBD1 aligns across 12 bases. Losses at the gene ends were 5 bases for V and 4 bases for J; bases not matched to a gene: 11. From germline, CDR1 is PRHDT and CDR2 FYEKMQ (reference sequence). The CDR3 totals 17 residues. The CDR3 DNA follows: TGTGCCAGCAGCGAAGGGACAGGGGGCGCACGGGTCACTGAAGCTTTCTTT. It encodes CASSEGTGGARVTEAFF.

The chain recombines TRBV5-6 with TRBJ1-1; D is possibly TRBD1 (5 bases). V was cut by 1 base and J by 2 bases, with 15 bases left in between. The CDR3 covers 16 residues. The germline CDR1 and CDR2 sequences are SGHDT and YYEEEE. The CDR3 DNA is TGTGCCAGCAGCTTGAGGGCCCGGGGGATTAACACTGAAGCTTTCTTT. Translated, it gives CASSLRARGINTEAFF.

CDR3 sequence (DNA): TGCGCCAGCAAACAGGGGGCCTACGAGCAGTACTTC. Amino acid sequence: CASKQGAYEQYF. The chain has TRBV5-1 and TRBJ2-7; 8 bases agree with TRBD1. The CDR3 is made up of 12 amino acids. V lost 6 bases to trimming and J lost 2 bases; unmatched junction nucleotides: 1. Looked up from germline, CDR1 is SGHRS and CDR2 is YFSETQ.

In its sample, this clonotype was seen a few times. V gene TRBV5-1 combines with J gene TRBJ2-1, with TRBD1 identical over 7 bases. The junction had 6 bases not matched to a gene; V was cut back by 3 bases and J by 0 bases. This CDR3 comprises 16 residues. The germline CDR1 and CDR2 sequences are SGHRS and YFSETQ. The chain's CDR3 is CASSSTGEVSYNEQFF. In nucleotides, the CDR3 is TGCGCCAGCAGCTCCACAGGGGAAGTCTCCTACAATGAGCAGTTCTTC.